This T cell receptor beta chain came from a study of T cells in Graves' hyperthyroidism and ophthalmopathy. RNA transcripts yielded amplified TCR beta CDR3 regions. A first-round RT-PCR of the TCR CDR3 used the HTBI primer set. Each CDR3 protein gets one entry after TCRdb re-called the multiplex PCR reads with MiXCR. The sample lists more than 550,000 distinct CDR3 sequences; approximately 15% were seen once. V dropped 3 bases and J dropped 6 bases, with 9 bases sitting between them. Per the germline V gene, CDR1 is SGHTA and CDR2 is FQGNSA. The CDR3 has 13 residues. The V gene is TRBV7-2, the J gene TRBJ1-5; no firm D call. The sequencing sample was made of blood. The source of this sequence is a man aged 50 or older with Graves' hyperthyroidism. The CDR3 DNA sequence: TGTGCCAGCAGCTTGGACCAAATTCAGCCCCAGCATTTT. This gives the protein CASSLDQIQPQHF.